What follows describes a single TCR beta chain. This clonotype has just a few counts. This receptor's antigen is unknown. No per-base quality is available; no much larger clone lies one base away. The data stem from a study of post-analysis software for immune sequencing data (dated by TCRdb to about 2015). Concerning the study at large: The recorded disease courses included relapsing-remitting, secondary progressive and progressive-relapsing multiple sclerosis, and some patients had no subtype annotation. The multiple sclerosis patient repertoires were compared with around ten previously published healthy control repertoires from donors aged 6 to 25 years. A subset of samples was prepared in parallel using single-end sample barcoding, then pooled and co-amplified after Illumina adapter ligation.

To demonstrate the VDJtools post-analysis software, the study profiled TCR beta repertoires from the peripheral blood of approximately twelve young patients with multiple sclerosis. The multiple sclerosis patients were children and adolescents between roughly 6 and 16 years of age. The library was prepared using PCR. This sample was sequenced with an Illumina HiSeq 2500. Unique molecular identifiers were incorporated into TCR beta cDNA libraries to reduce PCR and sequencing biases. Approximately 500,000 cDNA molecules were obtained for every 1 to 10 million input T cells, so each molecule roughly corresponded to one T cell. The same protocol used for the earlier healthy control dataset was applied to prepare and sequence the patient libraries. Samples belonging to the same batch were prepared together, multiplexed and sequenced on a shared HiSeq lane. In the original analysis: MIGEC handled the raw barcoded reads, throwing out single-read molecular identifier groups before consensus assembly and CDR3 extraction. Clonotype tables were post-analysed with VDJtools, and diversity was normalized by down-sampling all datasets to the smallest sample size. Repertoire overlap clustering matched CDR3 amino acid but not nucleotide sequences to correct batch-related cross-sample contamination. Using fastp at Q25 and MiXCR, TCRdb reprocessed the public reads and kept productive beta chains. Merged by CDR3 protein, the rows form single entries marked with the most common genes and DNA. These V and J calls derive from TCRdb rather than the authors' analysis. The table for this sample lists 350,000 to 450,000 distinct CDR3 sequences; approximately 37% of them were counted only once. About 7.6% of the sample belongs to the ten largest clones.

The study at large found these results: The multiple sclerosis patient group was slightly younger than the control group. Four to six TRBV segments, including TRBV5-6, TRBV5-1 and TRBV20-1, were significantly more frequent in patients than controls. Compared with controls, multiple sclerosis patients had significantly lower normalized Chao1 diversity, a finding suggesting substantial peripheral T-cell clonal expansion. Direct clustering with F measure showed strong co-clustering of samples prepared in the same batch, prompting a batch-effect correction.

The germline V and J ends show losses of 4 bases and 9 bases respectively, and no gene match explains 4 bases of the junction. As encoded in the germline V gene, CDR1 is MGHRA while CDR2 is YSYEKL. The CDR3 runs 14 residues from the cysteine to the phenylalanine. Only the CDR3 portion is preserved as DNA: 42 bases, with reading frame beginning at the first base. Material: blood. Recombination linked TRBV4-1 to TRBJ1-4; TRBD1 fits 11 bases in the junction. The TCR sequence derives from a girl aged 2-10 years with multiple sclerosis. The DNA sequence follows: TGCGCCAGCAGCCGATGGACAGGGGGCAAAAAACTGTTTTTT. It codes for CASSRWTGGKKLFF.